A single count supports the clone carrying this T cell receptor (beta chain). Method: immunoSEQ multiplex PCR; TCRdb's copy keeps in-frame clones and lacks some. The repertoire holds fewer than 3 million clones, with about 90% as singletons. The data are from a study of shared clonotypes between healthy human individuals. J gave up 8 bases and V 4 bases, and 8 bases lay outside the gene matches. The CDR3 extends over 16 amino acids. CDR1 is MNHEY and CDR2 is SVGAGI in the germline V gene. What was sequenced was naive CD4+ T cells from PBMCs. Subset: CD45RA+ positively selected. The chain combines TRBV6-5 with TRBJ2-1; 13 positions match TRBD2. The origin of this receptor is a man aged 18 to 30 in good health. Some clones in this sample may be carry-over from other donors' samples. This CDR3 is CASSSRTSGSLYEQFF. The CDR3 DNA reads TGTGCCAGCAGTTCAAGGACTAGCGGGAGCTTGTATGAGCAGTTCTTC.